This TCR beta chain appears in the sequencing data of a study of spatial heterogeneity in lung cancer. The overall study: In the raw reads, each unique TCR and UMI combination was present more than ten times on average. Overall study results and limits: Tumor mutation count correlated with how many alpha and beta TCRs expanded intratumorally. Alpha and beta chain coverage of tumor T cells was estimated at about 7.3% and 13%, respectively.

Germline CDR1 SGHRS, CDR2 YFSETQ. V shed 7 bases, J shed 2 bases, and the junction held 6 bases outside the gene matches. CDR3 length: 14 residues. Time point described: sample taken at primary tumor resection. Whole RNA, which was extracted from tumor, nontumor lung tissue or frozen PBMC, was sequenced without any cell sorting. TCRdb re-analysed the 5' RACE reads in MiXCR, keeping a single row per CDR3 protein. Of fewer than 5,500 distinct CDR3 sequences in the sample, roughly 10% were seen once. This clonotype is medium-sized in the sample. Its antigen remains unknown. This material consisted of lung tumor tissue, taken at surgery. This sequence was found in a female donor with early-stage non-small cell lung cancer. The chain employs TRBV5-1 and TRBJ2-5; 9 positions agree with TRBD1. The CDR3 reads CASWTGEQQETQYF. The CDR3 nucleotides are TGCGCCAGCTGGACAGGGGAGCAACAAGAGACCCAGTACTTC.